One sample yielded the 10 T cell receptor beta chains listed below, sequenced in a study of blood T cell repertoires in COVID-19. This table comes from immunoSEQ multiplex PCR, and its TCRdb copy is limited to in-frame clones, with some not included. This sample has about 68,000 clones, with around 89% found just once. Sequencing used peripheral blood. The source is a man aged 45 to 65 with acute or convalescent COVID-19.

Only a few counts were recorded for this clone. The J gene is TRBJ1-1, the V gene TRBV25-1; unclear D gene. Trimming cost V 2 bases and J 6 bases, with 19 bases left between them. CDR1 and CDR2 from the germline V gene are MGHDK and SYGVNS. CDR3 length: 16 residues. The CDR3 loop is CASSERPLGLGAEAFF. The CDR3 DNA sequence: TGTGCCAGCAGTGAACGCCCACTAGGTCTTGGGGCTGAAGCTTTCTTT.

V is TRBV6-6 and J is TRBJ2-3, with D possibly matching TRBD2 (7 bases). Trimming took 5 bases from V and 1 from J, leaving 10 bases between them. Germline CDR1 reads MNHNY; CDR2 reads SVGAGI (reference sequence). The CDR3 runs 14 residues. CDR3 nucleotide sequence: TGTGCCAGCAGTAAGGGGGGGGGCACAGATACGCAGTATTTT. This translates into CASSKGGGTDTQYF.

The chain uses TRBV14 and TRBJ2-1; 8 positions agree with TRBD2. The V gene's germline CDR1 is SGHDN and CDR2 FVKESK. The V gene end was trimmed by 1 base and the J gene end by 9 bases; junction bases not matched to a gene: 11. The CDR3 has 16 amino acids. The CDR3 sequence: CASSQVGGEGHPEQFF. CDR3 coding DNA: TGTGCCAGCAGCCAAGTCGGGGGGGAGGGCCATCCTGAGCAGTTCTTC.

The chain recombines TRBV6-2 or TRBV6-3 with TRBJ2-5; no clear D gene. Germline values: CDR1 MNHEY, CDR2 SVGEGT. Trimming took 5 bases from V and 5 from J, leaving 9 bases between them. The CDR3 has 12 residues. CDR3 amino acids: CASSSTRETQYF. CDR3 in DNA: TGTGCCAGCAGTAGTACGAGGGAGACCCAGTACTTC.

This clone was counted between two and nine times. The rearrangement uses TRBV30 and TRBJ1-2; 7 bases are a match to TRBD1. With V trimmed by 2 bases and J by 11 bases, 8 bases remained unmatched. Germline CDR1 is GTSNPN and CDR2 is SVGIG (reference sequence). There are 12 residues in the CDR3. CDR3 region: CAWSTQTGRYTF. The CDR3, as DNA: TGTGCCTGGAGTACTCAGACAGGGAGGTACACCTTC.

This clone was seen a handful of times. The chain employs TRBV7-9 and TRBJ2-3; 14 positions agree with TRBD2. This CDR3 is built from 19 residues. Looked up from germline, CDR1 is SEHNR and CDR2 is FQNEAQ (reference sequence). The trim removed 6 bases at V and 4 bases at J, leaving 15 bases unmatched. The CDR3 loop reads CASSSVPGLAGDPADTQYF. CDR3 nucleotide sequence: TGTGCCAGCAGTTCCGTTCCGGGACTAGCGGGAGACCCGGCAGATACGCAGTATTTT.

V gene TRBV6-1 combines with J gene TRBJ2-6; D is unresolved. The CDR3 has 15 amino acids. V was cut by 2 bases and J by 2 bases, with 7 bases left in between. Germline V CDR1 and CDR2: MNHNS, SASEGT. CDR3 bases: TGTGCCAGCAGTGAACAACAAGCTGGGGCCAACGTCCTGACTTTC. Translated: CASSEQQAGANVLTF.

The CDR3 coding sequence is TGCGCCAGCAGCCAAGCGCCCCCGGGACTAGATCCCGATACGCAGTATTTT. It yields the protein CASSQAPPGLDPDTQYF. The chain employs TRBV4-1 and TRBJ2-3; 8 bases agree with TRBD2. CDR1 and CDR2 (germline): MGHRA, YSYEKL. The CDR3 is made up of 17 amino acids. After removal of 1 base from V and 6 bases from J, the junction contained 12 bases not matched to a gene.

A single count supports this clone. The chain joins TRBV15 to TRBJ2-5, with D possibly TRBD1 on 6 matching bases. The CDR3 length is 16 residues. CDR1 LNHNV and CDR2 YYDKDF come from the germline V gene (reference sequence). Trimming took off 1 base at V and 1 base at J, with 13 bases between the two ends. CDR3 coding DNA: TGTGCCACCAGCAGAGGTCTAACAGGGACCCAAGAGACCCAGTACTTC. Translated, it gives CATSRGLTGTQETQYF. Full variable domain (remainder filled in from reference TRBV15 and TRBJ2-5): DAMVIQNPRYQVTQFGKPVTLSCSQTLNHNVMYWYQQKSSQAPKLLFHYYDKDFNNEADTPDNFQSRRPNTSFCFLDIRSPGLGDTAMYLCATSRGLTGTQETQYFGPGTRLLVL.

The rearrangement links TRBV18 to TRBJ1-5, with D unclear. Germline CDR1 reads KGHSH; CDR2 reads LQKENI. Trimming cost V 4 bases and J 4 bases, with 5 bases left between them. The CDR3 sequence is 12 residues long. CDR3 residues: CASSLQNQPQHF. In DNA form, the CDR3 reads TGTGCCAGCTCACTCCAAAATCAGCCCCAGCATTTT. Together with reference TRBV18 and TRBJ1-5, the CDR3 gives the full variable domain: NAGVMQNPRHLVRRRGQEARLRCSPMKGHSHVYWYRQLPEEGLKFMVYLQKENIIDESGMPKERFSAEFPKEGPSILRIQQVVRGDSAAYFCASSLQNQPQHFGDGTRLSIL.